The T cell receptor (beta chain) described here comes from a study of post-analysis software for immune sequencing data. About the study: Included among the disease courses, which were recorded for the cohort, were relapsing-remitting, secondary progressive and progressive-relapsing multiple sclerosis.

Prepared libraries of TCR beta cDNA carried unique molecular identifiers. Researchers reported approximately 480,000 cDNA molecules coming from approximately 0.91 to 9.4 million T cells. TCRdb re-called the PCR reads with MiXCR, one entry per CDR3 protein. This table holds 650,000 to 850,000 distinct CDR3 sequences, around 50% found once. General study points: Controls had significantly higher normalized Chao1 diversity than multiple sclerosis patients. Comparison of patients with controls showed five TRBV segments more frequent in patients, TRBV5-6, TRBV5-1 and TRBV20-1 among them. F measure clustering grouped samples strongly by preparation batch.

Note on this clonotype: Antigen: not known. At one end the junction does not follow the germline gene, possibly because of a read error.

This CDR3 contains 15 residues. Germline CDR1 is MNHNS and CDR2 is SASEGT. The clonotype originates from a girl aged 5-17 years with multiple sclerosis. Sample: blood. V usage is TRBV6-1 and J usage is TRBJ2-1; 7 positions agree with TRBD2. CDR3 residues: CVSSDRTHGGGEQFF. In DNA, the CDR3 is TGTGTCAGCAGTGATCGGACGCACGGCGGGGGTGAGCAGTTCTTC.